This T cell receptor beta chain is drawn from a study of T cell responses to AZD1222 COVID-19 vaccine. Study information: Second doses were pooled across both intervals (about 4 or about 12 weeks).

The V gene's germline CDR1 is SGDLS and CDR2 YYNGEE. CDR3 length: 15 amino acids. With 5 bases clipped from V and 1 base from J, the junction kept 7 bases outside the gene matches. This clone was counted only a few times. Its antigen is still unknown. Study conclusions and caveats: CD4 TCRs covered the whole spike, strongest at regions 160-218 and 743-854. Close to half of all spike-specific TCRs reportedly target regions of the variants that are unmutated.

The repertoire was sequenced with immunoSEQ multiplex PCR; TCRdb's copy has only in-frame clones and lacks some. The profile shows some 130,000 clones, nearly 95% of them singletons. The chain recombines TRBV9 with TRBJ2-5; 8 bases map to TRBD1. The source was peripheral blood, collected on day 0 of AZD1222 vaccination. The source is an adult in good health. The CDR3 DNA sequence: TGTGCCAGCAGTAGAATCACAGGGGGCCAAGAGACCCAGTACTTC. This translates into CASSRITGGQETQYF.